A single sample is the source of the 9 T cell receptor beta chains below, sequenced in a study of early T cells in non-severe SARS-CoV-2 infection (dated by TCRdb to the early 2020s). Receptor amplification or capture employed 5' RACE. Sequenced on a NextSeq 500. Using fastp at Q25 and MiXCR, TCRdb reprocessed the public reads and kept productive beta chains. A single entry per CDR3 protein holds the most common genes and DNA from its merged rows. Counted in this sample were about 66,000 distinct CDR3 sequences; 9.1% of them appeared once. Roughly 3.2% of the sample goes to the ten largest clones. Input material: whole blood. Receptors were obtained from an adult who was a healthcare worker with PCR-confirmed SARS-CoV-2 infection or an uninfected control (not recorded which).

The sample holds many counts of this clonotype. The chain joins TRBV4-2 to TRBJ1-2; D is perhaps TRBD1 (5 bases). The CDR3 runs 15 residues. Looked up from germline, CDR1 is LGHNA and CDR2 is YNFKEQ. The V end lost 0 bases, the J end lost 4 bases, and 12 bases lay between the germline ends. The CDR3 protein is CASSQERGSSYGYTF. CDR3 in DNA: TGTGCCAGCAGCCAAGAGAGGGGATCGAGCTATGGCTACACCTTC.

At least ten counts were recorded for this clonotype. This rearrangement joins TRBV12-3 or TRBV12-4 to TRBJ2-5; 11 nucleotides align to TRBD2. V trimming: 5 bases; J trimming: 3 bases; junction bases outside the gene matches: 2. The CDR3 is 14 residues long. DNA of the CDR3: TGTGCCAGCAGTACGGGACTAGCGGAAGAGACCCAGTACTTC. Amino acids: CASSTGLAEETQYF.

The sample holds many counts of this clonotype. V and J are TRBV12-3 or TRBV12-4 and TRBJ2-5; D is perhaps TRBD2 (6 bases). The CDR3 runs 21 residues. V was trimmed by 0 bases and J by 2 bases, leaving 28 bases between them. Here the CDR3 reads CASSLASPTSWTGFFQETQYF. The CDR3 DNA is TGTGCCAGCAGTTTAGCGTCTCCCACTAGCTGGACGGGTTTTTTTCAAGAGACCCAGTACTTC.

The chain carries TRBV7-2 and TRBJ2-2, with D hard to call. This CDR3 contains 14 residues. Germline values: CDR1 SGHTA, CDR2 FQGNSA. Deletions cut 3 bases from V and 0 bases from J, with 5 bases between. The CDR3 is CASSFDSNTGELFF. The CDR3 region has the DNA TGTGCCAGCAGCTTCGACTCGAACACCGGGGAGCTGTTTTTT.

This clonotype was counted ten times or more. This chain joins TRBV30 and TRBJ2-2; D perhaps matches TRBD2 (5 bases). CDR1 and CDR2 from the germline V gene are GTSNPN and SVGIG (reference sequence). V lost 5 bases, J lost 6 bases, and 16 bases lay in between. This CDR3 spans 14 amino acids. DNA for the CDR3: TGTGCCTGGGCCCCGGACTCCTTGGCCGGGGAGCTGTTTTTT. This gives the protein CAWAPDSLAGELFF.

This clonotype was found many times. CDR3 region: CASSFKRGDYEQYF. For the CDR3, the DNA is TGTGCCAGCAGTTTCAAGCGGGGGGACTACGAGCAGTACTTC. The gene calls are TRBV28 and TRBJ2-7; 9 bases map to TRBD2. The CDR3 is 14 amino acids. Germline values: CDR1 MDHEN, CDR2 SYDVKM. The junction had 3 bases not matched to a gene; V was cut back by 3 bases and J by 3 bases.

This clonotype showed up many times. This chain uses TRBV4-1 with TRBJ2-1; 15 nucleotides line up with TRBD2. This CDR3 region has 17 residues. After removal of 2 bases from V and 7 bases from J, the junction contained 6 bases not matched to a gene. The V gene's germline CDR1 is MGHRA and CDR2 YSYEKL. The CDR3 is CASSQPPGTSGRNEQFF. CDR3 DNA: TGCGCCAGCAGCCAACCCCCAGGGACTAGCGGGAGGAATGAGCAGTTCTTC.

Only a few counts were recorded for this clonotype. The chain uses TRBV20-1 and TRBJ2-7; TRBD2 might be the D (6 bases). CDR1 DFQATT and CDR2 SNEGSKA come from the germline V gene (reference sequence). Trimming stripped 6 bases from V and 3 bases from J, with 18 bases between. The CDR3 runs to 14 residues. This CDR3 is CSAQTGTRLYEQYF. CDR3 in DNA: TGCAGTGCCCAGACCGGGACTCGCCTCTACGAGCAGTACTTC.

This chain connects TRBV6-1 to TRBJ2-1; possible D gene TRBD1, 6 bases. The V and J ends lost 4 bases and 4 bases respectively, with 17 bases between them. The CDR3 consists of 16 residues. Germline CDR1 is MNHNS and CDR2 is SASEGT. For the CDR3, the DNA is TGTGCCAGCAGTGGGACTTGGGGGACACAATACAATGAGCAGTTCTTC. As protein: CASSGTWGTQYNEQFF.